This entry describes one T cell receptor beta chain. What it recognizes is unknown. Germline lookup yields CDR1 MNHEY and CDR2 SVGAGI. The CDR3 has 13 residues. Trimming removed 8 bases from V and 5 bases from J, with 13 bases in between. Some clones are missing from TCRdb's copy, which holds only in-frame ones; the method was immunoSEQ multiplex PCR. The table lists 100,000 to 130,000 clones, 92% of them singletons. This entry is derived from a study of T cell responses to AZD1222 COVID-19 vaccine. Overall study results and limits: Dominant CD4 TCR responses targeted spike regions 160-218 and 743-854. Baseline seropositivity occurred in only a handful of AZD1222 recipients.

This specimen was peripheral blood, taken 28 days after the second AZD1222 dose. The rearrangement links TRBV6-5 to TRBJ1-5, with D perhaps matching TRBD1 (6 bases). This TCR was sampled from an adult who received the AZD1222 COVID-19 vaccine. For the CDR3, the DNA is TGTGCCAGCGGGTTACAGGGCGATCAGCCCCAGCATTTT. Its translation: CASGLQGDQPQHF.